What follows describes a single T cell receptor beta chain. Clones were sequenced by immunoSEQ multiplex PCR, and TCRdb holds only the in-frame ones, with some missing. Altogether about 230,000 clones are present, roughly 88% being singletons, with the ten largest covering 25% to 35%. The trim removed 3 bases at V and 6 bases at J, leaving 5 bases unmatched. From germline, CDR1 is SGDLS and CDR2 YYNGEE. The length of the CDR3 is 14 residues. This sample was included in a study of blood T cell repertoires in COVID-19. What was sequenced was peripheral blood. This sequence joins TRBV9 and TRBJ2-4; 8 nucleotides match TRBD1. The source is a man aged 40-50 years with acute or convalescent COVID-19. CDR3 region: CASSAPGTGNIQYF. CDR3 sequence (DNA): TGTGCCAGCAGCGCGCCCGGGACAGGAAACATTCAGTACTTC. Drawing the rest from reference TRBV9 and TRBJ2-4, the complete variable domain is DSGVTQTPKHLITATGQRVTLRCSPRSGDLSVYWYQQSLDQGLQFLIQYYNGEERAKGNILERFSAQQFPDLHSELNLSSLELGDSALYFCASSAPGTGNIQYFGAGTRLSVL.